The 7 T cell receptor beta chains below come from one sample, sequenced in a study of shared clonotypes between healthy human individuals. Naive CD8 cells comprised CD45RO-negative, CCR7-positively selected cells, excluding terminally differentiated effector memory CD45RA+ cells. Profiling relied on immunoSEQ multiplex PCR, and the TCRdb table lists in-frame clones only, not all of them. This repertoire shows around 2,000,000 clones, approximately 95% found once; its top ten account for roughly 1%. The sample consisted of naive CD8+ T cells sorted from blood. These receptors were collected from a man aged 18 to 29 in good health.

This clone was seen just once. The gene calls are TRBV5-5 and TRBJ1-1; a possible D gene is TRBD1 (5 bases). Trimming took 4 bases from V and 2 from J, leaving 21 bases between them. This CDR3 is 17 amino acids long. Looked up from germline, CDR1 is SGHKS and CDR2 is YYEKEE (reference sequence). The CDR3 nucleotides are TGTGCCAGCAGCCGTGGTTCAGGGTTCGGAGTTAACACTGAAGCTTTCTTT. It encodes CASSRGSGFGVNTEAFF.

The chain has TRBV6-5 and TRBJ2-3; no clear D. The CDR3 sequence is 10 residues long. Germline V gene data show CDR1 as MNHEY and CDR2 as SVGAGI. V dropped 7 bases and J dropped 7 bases, with 6 bases sitting between them. This chain's CDR3 is CASKANTQYF. The DNA of the CDR3 is TGTGCCAGCAAGGCCAATACGCAGTATTTT.

The CDR3 coding sequence is TGCGCCAGCAGTTTGGAAGGATGGGAAAAACTGTTTTTT. Translated: CASSLEGWEKLFF. This rearrangement joins TRBV10-2 to TRBJ1-4; D gene unclear. The CDR3 loop spans 13 amino acids. Germline loops: CDR1 WSHSY, CDR2 SAAADI. Between the trimmed V and J ends, which lost 5 bases and 8 bases, there was a span of 12 bases.

This sequence joins TRBV10-3 and TRBJ1-5; no firm D call. CDR1 and CDR2 (germline): ENHRY, SYGVKD. The CDR3 has 12 residues. The V gene lost 3 bases and the J gene lost 7 bases, with 7 bases spanning the gap. The CDR3 region has the DNA TGTGCCATCAGTGACGGGTTACAGCCCCAGCATTTT. The encoded protein is CAISDGLQPQHF.

This rearrangement joins TRBV27 to TRBJ2-3, with 8 bases fitting TRBD2. The CDR3 loop spans 12 amino acids. Germline trimming cut 5 bases from V and 14 bases from J; bases unmatched to any gene: 9. The germline V gene encodes CDR1 MNHEY and CDR2 SMNVEV (reference sequence). For the CDR3, the DNA is TGTGCCAGCAGTCCTCTTAGCGGGAATCTGTATTTT. It is translated as CASSPLSGNLYF.

The chain links TRBV27 to TRBJ2-7; tentative D call: TRBD1 (7 bases). The CDR3 runs to 14 residues. Deletions cut 3 bases from V and 6 bases from J, with 15 bases between. CDR1 and CDR2 from the germline V gene are MNHEY and SMNVEV (reference sequence). CDR3 nucleotide sequence: TGTGCCAGCAGTTTGCGGCAGGGGGGAGTCGAGCAGTACTTC. It yields the protein CASSLRQGGVEQYF.

The chain joins TRBV27 to TRBJ2-2; D tentatively fits TRBD1 or TRBD2 (5 bases each). V was shortened by 1 base and J by 4 bases, with 16 bases between the two germline ends. CDR3 length: 17 residues. CDR1 MNHEY and CDR2 SMNVEV come from the germline V gene (reference sequence). The CDR3 loop reads CASSLLQGPRGTGELFF. The CDR3 DNA reads TGTGCCAGCAGTTTATTGCAGGGCCCGAGGGGCACCGGGGAGCTGTTTTTT.